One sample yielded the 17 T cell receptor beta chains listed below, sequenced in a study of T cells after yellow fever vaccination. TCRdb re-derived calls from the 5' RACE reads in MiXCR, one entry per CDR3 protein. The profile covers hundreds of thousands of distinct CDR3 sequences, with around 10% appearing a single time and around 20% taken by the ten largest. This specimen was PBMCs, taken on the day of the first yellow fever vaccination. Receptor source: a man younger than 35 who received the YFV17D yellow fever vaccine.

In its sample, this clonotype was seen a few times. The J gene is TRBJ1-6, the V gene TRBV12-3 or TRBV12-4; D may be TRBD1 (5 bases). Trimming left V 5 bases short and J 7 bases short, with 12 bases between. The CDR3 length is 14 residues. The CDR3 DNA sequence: TGTGCCAGCAGTAAGCGGGGCGGGAATTCACCCCTCCACTTT. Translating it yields CASSKRGGNSPLHF.

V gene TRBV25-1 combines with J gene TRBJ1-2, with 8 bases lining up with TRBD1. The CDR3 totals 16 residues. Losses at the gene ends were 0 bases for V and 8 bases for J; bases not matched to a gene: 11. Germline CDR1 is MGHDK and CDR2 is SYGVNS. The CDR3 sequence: CASSEYGTGTFRGYTF. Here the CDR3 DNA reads TGTGCCAGCAGTGAATATGGGACAGGCACATTCCGCGGCTACACCTTC.

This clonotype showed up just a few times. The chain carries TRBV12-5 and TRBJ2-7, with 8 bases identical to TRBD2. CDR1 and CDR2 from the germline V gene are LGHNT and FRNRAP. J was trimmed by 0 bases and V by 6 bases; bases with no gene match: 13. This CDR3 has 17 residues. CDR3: CASGNPGTSGYSYEQYF. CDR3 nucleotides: TGTGCTAGTGGCAACCCGGGAACTAGCGGCTACTCCTACGAGCAGTACTTC.

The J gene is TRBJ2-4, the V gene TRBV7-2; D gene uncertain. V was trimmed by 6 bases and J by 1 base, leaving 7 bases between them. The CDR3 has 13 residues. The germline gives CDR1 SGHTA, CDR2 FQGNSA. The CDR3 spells CASRDLAKNIQYF. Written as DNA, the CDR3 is TGTGCCAGCAGGGACCTTGCCAAAAACATTCAGTACTTC.

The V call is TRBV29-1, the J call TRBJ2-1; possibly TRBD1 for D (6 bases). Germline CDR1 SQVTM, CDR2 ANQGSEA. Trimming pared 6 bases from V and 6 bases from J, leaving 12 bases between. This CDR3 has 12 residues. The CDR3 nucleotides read TGCAGCGTGATGGTGACAGGCAATGAGCAGTTCTTC. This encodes CSVMVTGNEQFF.

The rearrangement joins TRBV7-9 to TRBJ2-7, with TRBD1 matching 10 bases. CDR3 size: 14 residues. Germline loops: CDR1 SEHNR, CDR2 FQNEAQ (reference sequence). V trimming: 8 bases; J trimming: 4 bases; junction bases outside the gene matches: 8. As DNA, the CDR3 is TGTGCCAGCTGTTCCGGGACAGGGGTGTACGAGCAGTACTTC. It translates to CASCSGTGVYEQYF. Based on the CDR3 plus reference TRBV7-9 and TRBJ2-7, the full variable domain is DTGVSQNPRHKITKRGQNVTFRCDPISEHNRLYWYRQTLGQGPEFLTYFQNEAQLEKSRLLSDRFSAERPKGSFSTLEIQRTEQGDSAMYLCASCSGTGVYEQYFGPGTRLTVT.

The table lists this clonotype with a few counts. The CDR3 loop is CATSTVTDTQYF. CDR3 nucleotide sequence: TGTGCCACCAGCACGGTCACAGATACGCAGTATTTT. V gene TRBV15 combines with J gene TRBJ2-3; D unresolved. The CDR3 extends over 12 amino acids. Germline CDR1 is LNHNV and CDR2 is YYDKDF (reference sequence). Deletions cut 4 bases from V and 2 bases from J, with 4 bases between.

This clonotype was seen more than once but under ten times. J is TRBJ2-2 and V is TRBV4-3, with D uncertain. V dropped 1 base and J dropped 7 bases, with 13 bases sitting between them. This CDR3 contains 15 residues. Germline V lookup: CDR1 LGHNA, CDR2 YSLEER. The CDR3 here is CASSQAAARIGELFF. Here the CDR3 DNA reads TGCGCCAGCAGCCAAGCCGCAGCTAGAATCGGGGAGCTGTTTTTT.

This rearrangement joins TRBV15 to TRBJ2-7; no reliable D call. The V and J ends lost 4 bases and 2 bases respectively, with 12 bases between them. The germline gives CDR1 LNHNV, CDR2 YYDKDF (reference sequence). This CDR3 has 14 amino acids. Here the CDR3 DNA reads TGTGCCACCAGCACTGCCCCAGGCGCCTACGAGCAGTACGTC. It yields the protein CATSTAPGAYEQYV.

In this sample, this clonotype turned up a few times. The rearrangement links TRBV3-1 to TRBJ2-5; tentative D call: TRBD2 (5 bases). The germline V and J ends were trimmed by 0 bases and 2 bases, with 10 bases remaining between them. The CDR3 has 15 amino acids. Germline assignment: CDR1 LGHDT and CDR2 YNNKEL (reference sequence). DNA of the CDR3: TGTGCCAGCAGCCAAGATCTAGCACCACAAGAGACCCAGTACTTC. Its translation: CASSQDLAPQETQYF.

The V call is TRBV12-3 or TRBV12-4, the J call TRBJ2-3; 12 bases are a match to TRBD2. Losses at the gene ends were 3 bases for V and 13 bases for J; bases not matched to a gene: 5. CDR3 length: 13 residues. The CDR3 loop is CASSLPGLAGKYF. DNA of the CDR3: TGTGCCAGCAGTTTGCCCGGACTAGCGGGGAAGTATTTT.

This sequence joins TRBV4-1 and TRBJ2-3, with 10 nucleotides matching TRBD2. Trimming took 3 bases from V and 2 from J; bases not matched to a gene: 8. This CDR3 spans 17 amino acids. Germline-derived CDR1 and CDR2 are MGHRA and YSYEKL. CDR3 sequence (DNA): TGCGCCAGCAGCCATCGGCTAGCGGGGGAGTCCACAGATACGCAGTATTTT. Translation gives CASSHRLAGESTDTQYF.

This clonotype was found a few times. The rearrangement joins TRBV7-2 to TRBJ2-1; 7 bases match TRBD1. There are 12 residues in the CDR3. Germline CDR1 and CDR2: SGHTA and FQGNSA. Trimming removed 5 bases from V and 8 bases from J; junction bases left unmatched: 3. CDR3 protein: CASSIQGYEQFF. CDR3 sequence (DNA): TGTGCCAGCAGCATACAGGGGTATGAGCAGTTCTTC.

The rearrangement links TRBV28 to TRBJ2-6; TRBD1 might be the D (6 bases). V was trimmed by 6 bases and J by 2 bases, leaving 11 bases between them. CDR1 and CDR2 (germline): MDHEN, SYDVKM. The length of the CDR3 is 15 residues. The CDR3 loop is CASRTGVAGANVLTF. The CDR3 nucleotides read TGTGCCAGCAGGACAGGTGTAGCTGGGGCCAACGTCCTGACTTTC.

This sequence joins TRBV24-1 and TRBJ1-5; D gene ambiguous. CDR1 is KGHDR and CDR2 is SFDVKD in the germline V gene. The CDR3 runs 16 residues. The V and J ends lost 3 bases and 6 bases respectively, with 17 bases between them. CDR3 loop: CATSDTRVPGGQPQHF. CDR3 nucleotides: TGTGCCACCAGTGATACCCGGGTCCCGGGAGGTCAGCCCCAGCATTTT.

CDR3 amino acids: CASSQDPGPVVVEQFF. CDR3 DNA: TGCGCCAGCAGCCAAGACCCCGGCCCCGTGGTGGTTGAGCAGTTCTTC. The rearrangement uses TRBV4-3 and TRBJ2-1; D not resolved. The CDR3 totals 16 residues. The germline gives CDR1 LGHNA, CDR2 YSLEER. V was clipped by 0 bases and J by 9 bases, with 18 bases between them.

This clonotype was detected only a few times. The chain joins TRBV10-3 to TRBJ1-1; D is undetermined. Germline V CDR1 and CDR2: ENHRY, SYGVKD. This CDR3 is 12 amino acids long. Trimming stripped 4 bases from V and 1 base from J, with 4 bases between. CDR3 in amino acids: CAISGGNTEAFF. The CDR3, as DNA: TGTGCCATCAGTGGGGGGAACACTGAAGCTTTCTTT.